These 32 T cell receptor beta chains came from one sample sequenced in a study of blood T cell repertoires in COVID-19. Here immunoSEQ multiplex PCR was the method, and the copy in TCRdb shows in-frame clones only, minus some. The table records approximately 330,000 clones, approximately 86% of them present only once. Sequences were obtained from PBMCs or T cells enriched from blood (not recorded which). Receptor source: a woman in her 40s with acute COVID-19.

J is TRBJ1-3 and V is TRBV28; D perhaps matches TRBD1 (5 bases). Between the trimmed V and J ends, which lost 3 bases and 4 bases, there was a span of 10 bases. CDR1 is MDHEN, CDR2 SYDVKM, per germline. The CDR3 has 14 residues. The CDR3 bases are TGTGCCAGCAGTTTGATGGGGGGGGGAAACACCATATATTTT. This gives the protein CASSLMGGGNTIYF.

The V and J genes are TRBV7-7 and TRBJ2-3; D might be TRBD2 (6 bases). Trimming pared 0 bases from V and 3 bases from J, leaving 10 bases between. CDR3 length: 15 amino acids. The germline gives CDR1 SSHAT, CDR2 FNYEAQ (reference sequence). The CDR3, as DNA: TGTGCCAGCAGCTTAGCGCGGGGTGCAACAGATACGCAGTATTTT. Amino acid sequence: CASSLARGATDTQYF.

The gene calls are TRBV7-2 and TRBJ1-1, with D tentatively TRBD1 (5 bases). Looked up from germline, CDR1 is SGHTA and CDR2 is FQGNSA. Trimming removed 2 bases from V and 7 bases from J, with 14 bases in between. The CDR3 spans 14 residues. The CDR3 bases are TGTGCCAGCAGCTTAAGCCTCCCCGGGGGTGAAGCTTTCTTT. Translated, it gives CASSLSLPGGEAFF.

The rearrangement uses TRBV2 and TRBJ1-1; no clear D gene. The CDR3 runs 13 residues. Germline V lookup: CDR1 SNHLY, CDR2 FYNNEI. V lost 4 bases, J lost 4 bases, and 10 bases lay in between. CDR3 coding DNA: TGTGCCAGCAGTGTTAGAGGAGGCACTGAAGCTTTCTTT. Residues: CASSVRGGTEAFF.

A few counts support this clone. The chain couples TRBV5-4 to TRBJ1-2; D not certain. V was pared by 0 bases and J by 5 bases, with 8 bases between. This CDR3 comprises 13 residues. Germline V gene lookup returns CDR1 SGHNT and CDR2 YYREEE (reference sequence). The DNA for the CDR3 is TGTGCCAGCAGCTTGGAGGCAGGTTATGGCTACACCTTC. Its protein is CASSLEAGYGYTF.

CDR3 in DNA: TGTGCCAGCAGCCAAATCGCGTTGTACCAAGAGACCCAGTACTTC. Translated, it gives CASSQIALYQETQYF. The chain has TRBV14 and TRBJ2-5, with D unresolved. The germline V gene has CDR1 SGHDN and CDR2 FVKESK. The CDR3 is 15 amino acids. Deletions cut 2 bases from V and 0 bases from J, with 10 bases between.

The chain combines TRBV27 with TRBJ1-1, with TRBD1 identical over 10 bases. J lost 1 base, V lost 4 bases, and 9 bases had no gene match. This CDR3 is 17 amino acids long. Looked up from germline, CDR1 is MNHEY and CDR2 is SMNVEV (reference sequence). CDR3 DNA sequence: TGTGCCAGCAGTTCACCAGGGACAGGGGCACCGAACACTGAAGCTTTCTTT. This gives the protein CASSSPGTGAPNTEAFF.

This chain links TRBV5-1 with TRBJ1-2, with D unclear. V lost 3 bases and J 0 bases, leaving 18 bases between the germline ends. The CDR3 length is 17 residues. Germline lookup yields CDR1 SGHRS and CDR2 YFSETQ. The CDR3 region is CASSSIPDKPANYGYTF. The CDR3 DNA is TGCGCCAGCAGCTCCATACCTGACAAGCCGGCTAACTATGGCTACACCTTC.

V and J are TRBV5-4 and TRBJ2-5; 10 positions match TRBD2. Losses at the gene ends were 4 bases for V and 0 bases for J; bases not matched to a gene: 3. The CDR3 runs to 15 residues. Germline V CDR1 and CDR2: SGHNT, YYREEE (reference sequence). Here the CDR3 reads CASSPTSGYQETQYF. For the CDR3, the DNA is TGTGCCAGCAGCCCGACTAGCGGGTACCAAGAGACCCAGTACTTC.

This chain links TRBV6-4 with TRBJ2-2; a possible D gene is TRBD2 (6 bases). CDR3 length equals 14 residues. Germline CDR1 and CDR2: MRHNA and SNTAGT. With 8 bases removed from V and 0 bases from J, the gap between germline ends came to 10 bases. This chain's CDR3 is CASRDFSNTGELFF. The CDR3 DNA reads as TGTGCCAGCCGGGACTTCTCGAACACCGGGGAGCTGTTTTTT.

The rearrangement joins TRBV7-3 to TRBJ1-1; a possible D gene is TRBD1 (6 bases). Trimming cost V 5 bases and J 2 bases, with 9 bases left between them. Germline V lookup: CDR1 SGHTA, CDR2 FQGTGA. There are 13 residues in the CDR3. The CDR3 DNA follows: TGTGCCAGCAGCGTACAGGGAAACACTGAAGCTTTCTTT. Translating gives CASSVQGNTEAFF.

The chain couples TRBV7-2 to TRBJ2-3, with D possibly matching TRBD2 (6 bases). From germline, CDR1 is SGHTA and CDR2 FQGNSA. The CDR3 covers 15 residues. V was shortened by 1 base and J by 0 bases, with 8 bases between the two germline ends. The CDR3 region has the DNA TGTGCCAGCAGCTTAGATGGGACTAGCACAGATACGCAGTATTTT. This sequence encodes CASSLDGTSTDTQYF.

V is TRBV4-2 and J is TRBJ1-4; TRBD1 matches at 7 bases. The CDR3 sequence is 14 residues long. CDR1 and CDR2 (germline): LGHNA, YNFKEQ. Trimming removed 2 bases from V and 8 bases from J; junction bases left unmatched: 5. The CDR3 DNA sequence: TGTGCCAGCAGCCAACTGACAGGGAACGAAAAACTGTTTTTT. As protein: CASSQLTGNEKLFF.

This chain connects TRBV6-6 to TRBJ2-7; 9 bases are a match to TRBD1. V lost 6 bases and J lost 4; bases outside the gene matches: 10. The CDR3 is 15 amino acids. CDR1 and CDR2 (germline): MNHNY, SVGAGI (reference sequence). Here the CDR3 DNA reads TGTGCCAGCAGCCAACAGGGGGCGTCTTTATACGAGCAGTACTTC. Its translation: CASSQQGASLYEQYF.

This clone occurred a few times. This chain connects TRBV28 to TRBJ1-3, with D perhaps TRBD1 (5 bases). The V gene's germline CDR1 is MDHEN and CDR2 SYDVKM. The CDR3 runs to 16 residues. V shed 5 bases and J shed 6 bases, with 20 bases lying between them. The DNA for the CDR3 is TGTGCCAGCAGTCCGCCCGGGGGGAATAGGAAAAACACCATATATTTT. This codes for CASSPPGGNRKNTIYF. The full variable domain, its missing parts supplied by reference TRBV28 and TRBJ1-3, is DVKVTQSSRYLVKRTGEKVFLECVQDMDHENMFWYRQDPGLGLRLIYFSYDVKMKEKGDIPEGYSVSREKKERFSLILESASTNQTSMYLCASSPPGGNRKNTIYFGEGSWLTVV.

The genes are TRBV28 and TRBJ2-7, with a possible D match to TRBD1 (5 bases). The V end lost 5 bases, the J end lost 1 base, and 21 bases lay between the germline ends. The CDR3 consists of 17 residues. CDR1 MDHEN and CDR2 SYDVKM come from the germline V gene. CDR3 region: CASSPPFFRQLSYEQYF. The CDR3 DNA reads as TGTGCCAGCAGTCCCCCTTTCTTCCGACAGTTGTCCTACGAGCAGTACTTC.

The chain carries TRBV5-1 and TRBJ2-3; 7 bases match TRBD1. Germline CDR1 reads SGHRS; CDR2 reads YFSETQ. The trim removed 0 bases at V and 6 bases at J, leaving 7 bases unmatched. This CDR3 has 15 residues. CDR3 nucleotide sequence: TGCGCCAGCAGCTTGGCGGGGACAGCAGTGGATACGCAGTATTTT. Translated: CASSLAGTAVDTQYF.

The chain has TRBV3-1 (or the pseudogene TRBV3-2) and TRBJ1-6, with a weak D call TRBD1 (6 bases). V shed 4 bases and J shed 8 bases, with 18 bases lying between them. CDR1 is LGHDT and CDR2 is YNNKEL in the germline V gene (reference sequence). This CDR3 region has 16 residues. The DNA for the CDR3 is TGTGCCAGCAGCCGGGGGCGGCCCCTCGACTATTCACCCCTCCACTTT. This encodes CASSRGRPLDYSPLHF.

The chain has TRBV4-3 and TRBJ1-3, with D unresolved. Germline V lookup: CDR1 LGHNA, CDR2 YSLEER. This CDR3 is 18 amino acids long. Trimming stripped 2 bases from V and 3 bases from J, with 20 bases between. CDR3 amino acids: CASSQLSPGNGFGNTIYF. In DNA form, the CDR3 reads TGCGCCAGCAGCCAACTTTCCCCCGGGAACGGGTTTGGAAACACCATATATTTT.

The chain has TRBV7-8 and TRBJ2-2; D is possibly TRBD1 (6 bases). This CDR3 has 15 amino acids. The ends were cut back, 5 bases at V and 3 bases at J, with 13 bases in the middle. From germline, CDR1 is SGHVS and CDR2 FQNEAQ. The CDR3 nucleotides read TGTGCCAGCAGCAAAGGACAGAGCGACACCGGGGAGCTGTTTTTT. Its protein is CASSKGQSDTGELFF. The variable domain in full, with the rest retrieved from reference TRBV7-8 and TRBJ2-2, is GAGVSQSPRYKVAKRGQDVALRCDPISGHVSLFWYQQALGQGPEFLTYFQNEAQLDKSGLPSDRFFAERPEGSVSTLKIQRTQQEDSAVYLCASSKGQSDTGELFFGEGSRLTVL.

The V gene is TRBV3-1 (or the pseudogene TRBV3-2), the J gene TRBJ2-1, with 7 positions matching TRBD2. CDR3 length equals 12 residues. Germline loops: CDR1 LGHDT, CDR2 YNNKEL (reference sequence). V lost 8 bases and J lost 4; bases outside the gene matches: 2. The CDR3 reads CASRDYYNEQFF. The CDR3 bases are TGTGCCAGCCGGGACTATTACAATGAGCAGTTCTTC.

V is TRBV5-4 and J is TRBJ2-1; tentatively, D is TRBD2 (6 bases). Germline V gives CDR1 SGHNT, CDR2 YYREEE (reference sequence). This CDR3 region has 15 residues. V shed 1 base and J shed 7 bases, with 15 bases lying between them. The CDR3 spells CASSLYSAGWNEQFF. In DNA, the CDR3 is TGTGCCAGCAGCTTGTACTCGGCGGGATGGAATGAGCAGTTCTTC.

This clone was recorded a few times. The chain carries TRBV18 and TRBJ1-6; D gene ambiguous. Trimming cost V 3 bases and J 2 bases, with 8 bases left between them. This CDR3 contains 15 residues. The germline V gene has CDR1 KGHSH and CDR2 LQKENI. CDR3 loop: CASSPEFAYNSPLHF. In DNA, the CDR3 is TGTGCCAGCTCACCGGAGTTCGCCTATAATTCACCCCTCCACTTT.

The CDR3 nucleotides are TGTGCCAGTAGTATAGATCGGGGGACCCTTACCAAACTTCAGTACTTC. Translated, it gives CASSIDRGTLTKLQYF. The rearrangement links TRBV19 to TRBJ2-4; tentative D call: TRBD2 (6 bases). Trimming cost V 0 bases and J 11 bases, with 20 bases left between them. CDR1 is LNHDA, CDR2 SQIVND, per germline (reference sequence). This CDR3 has 16 residues.

Points on this clone: Other DNA variants within this sample encode the same CDR3. This chain connects TRBV4-1 to TRBJ2-2; TRBD1 aligns across 10 bases. Looked up from germline, CDR1 is MGHRA and CDR2 is YSYEKL. This CDR3 contains 17 residues. Losses at the gene ends were 3 bases for V and 3 bases for J; bases not matched to a gene: 7. CDR3 in amino acids: CASSQETGTGDTGELFF. CDR3 in DNA: TGCGCCAGCAGCCAGGAGACCGGGACAGGGGACACCGGGGAGCTGTTTTTT.

The V call is TRBV11-2, the J call TRBJ2-1; unclear D gene. Germline CDR1 SGHAT, CDR2 FQNNGV. Trimming removed 2 bases at V and 10 bases at J, with 6 bases between. CDR3 length equals 11 residues. CDR3 loop: CASSLSVEQFF. The CDR3 nucleotides read TGTGCCAGCAGCTTATCAGTAGAGCAGTTCTTC.

The V and J genes are TRBV7-2 and TRBJ1-1, with 8 bases aligning to TRBD1. The trim removed 4 bases at V and 11 bases at J, leaving 12 bases unmatched. This CDR3 is 14 amino acids long. CDR1 is SGHTA and CDR2 is FQGNSA in the germline V gene. CDR3 region: CASSYRTGSELAFF. CDR3 coding DNA: TGTGCCAGCAGCTACAGGACAGGGAGTGAATTGGCTTTCTTT.

This sequence joins TRBV9 and TRBJ2-3, with TRBD2 matching over 12 bases. The CDR3 spans 16 residues. V trimming: 3 bases; J trimming: 6 bases; junction bases outside the gene matches: 8. The germline V gene has CDR1 SGDLS and CDR2 YYNGEE. The CDR3 DNA sequence: TGTGCCAGCAGCGCCCAACTAGCGGGAGGTTTGGATACGCAGTATTTT. It codes for CASSAQLAGGLDTQYF.

The V and J genes are TRBV28 and TRBJ1-2, with TRBD1 identical over 7 bases. Germline assignment: CDR1 MDHEN and CDR2 SYDVKM. V dropped 7 bases and J dropped 8; count of bases not matched to a gene: 10. The CDR3 consists of 13 residues. Here the CDR3 reads CASTVTGRGGYTF. CDR3 DNA: TGTGCCAGCACCGTGACAGGGCGGGGCGGCTACACCTTC.

The chain uses TRBV9 and TRBJ2-7, with 8 bases identical to TRBD1. Looked up from germline, CDR1 is SGDLS and CDR2 is YYNGEE. Trimming at V came to 0 bases and at J to 0 bases, leaving 2 bases not matched to a gene. This CDR3 has 15 residues. The CDR3 nucleotides read TGTGCCAGCAGCGTAGGAGGGACAGGCTCCTACGAGCAGTACTTC. Its translation is CASSVGGTGSYEQYF.

The chain couples TRBV28 to TRBJ1-1, with 9 bases aligning to TRBD1. V lost 4 bases and J lost 0; bases outside the gene matches: 3. Germline-derived CDR1 and CDR2 are MDHEN and SYDVKM. The length of the CDR3 is 15 residues. In nucleotides, the CDR3 is TGTGCCAGCAGTTCTGGGACAGGGATGAACACTGAAGCTTTCTTT. This translates into CASSSGTGMNTEAFF.

The V call is TRBV6-2 or TRBV6-3, the J call TRBJ2-1, with D possibly being TRBD2 (9 bases). The V gene lost 5 bases and the J gene lost 7 bases, with 30 bases spanning the gap. The germline CDR1 and CDR2 sequences are MNHEY and SVGEGT. The CDR3 loop spans 19 amino acids. DNA of the CDR3: TGTGCCAGCAGTCCAGGGGGCAGAAGGGTAGCGGGAGTACTAAATGAGCAGTTCTTC. This translates into CASSPGGRRVAGVLNEQFF.